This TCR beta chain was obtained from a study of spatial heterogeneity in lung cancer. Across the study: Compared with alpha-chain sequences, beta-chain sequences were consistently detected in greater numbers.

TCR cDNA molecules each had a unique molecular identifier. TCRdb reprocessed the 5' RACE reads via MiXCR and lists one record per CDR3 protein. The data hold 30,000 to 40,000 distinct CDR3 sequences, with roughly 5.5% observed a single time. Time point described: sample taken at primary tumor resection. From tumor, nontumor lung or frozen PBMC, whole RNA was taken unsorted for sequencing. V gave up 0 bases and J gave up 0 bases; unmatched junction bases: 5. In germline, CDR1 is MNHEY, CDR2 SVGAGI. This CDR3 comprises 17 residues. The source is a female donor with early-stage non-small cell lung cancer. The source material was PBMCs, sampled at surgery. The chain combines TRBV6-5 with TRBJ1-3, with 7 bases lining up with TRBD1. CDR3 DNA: TGTGCCAGCAGTTACTCGAGGGACAGTTTCTCTGGAAACACCATATATTTT. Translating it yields CASSYSRDSFSGNTIYF.